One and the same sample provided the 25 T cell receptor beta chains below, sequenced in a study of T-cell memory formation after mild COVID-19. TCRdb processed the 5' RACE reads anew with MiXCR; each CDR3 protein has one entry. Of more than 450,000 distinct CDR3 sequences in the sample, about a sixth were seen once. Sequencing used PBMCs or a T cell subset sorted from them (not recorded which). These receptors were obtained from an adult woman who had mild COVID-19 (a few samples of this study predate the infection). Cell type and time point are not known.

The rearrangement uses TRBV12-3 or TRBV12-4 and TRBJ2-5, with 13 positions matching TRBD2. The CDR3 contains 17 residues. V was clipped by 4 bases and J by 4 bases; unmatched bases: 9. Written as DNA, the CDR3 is TGTGCCAGCAGTTCAGACCCGGGACTAGCGGGGAGAGAGACCCAGTACTTC. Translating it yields CASSSDPGLAGRETQYF.

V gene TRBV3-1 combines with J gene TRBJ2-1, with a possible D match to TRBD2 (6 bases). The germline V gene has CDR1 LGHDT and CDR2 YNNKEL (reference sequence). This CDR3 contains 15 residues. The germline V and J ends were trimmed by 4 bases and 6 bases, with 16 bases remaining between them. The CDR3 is CASSRGGTTPNEQFF. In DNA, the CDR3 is TGTGCCAGCAGCCGAGGCGGGACCACTCCCAATGAGCAGTTCTTC.

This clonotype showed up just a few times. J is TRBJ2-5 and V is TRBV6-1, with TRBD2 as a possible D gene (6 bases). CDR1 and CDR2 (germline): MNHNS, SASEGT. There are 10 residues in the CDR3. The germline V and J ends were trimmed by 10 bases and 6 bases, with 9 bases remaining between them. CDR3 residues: CANGGKTQYF. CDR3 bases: TGTGCCAATGGGGGGAAGACCCAGTACTTC.

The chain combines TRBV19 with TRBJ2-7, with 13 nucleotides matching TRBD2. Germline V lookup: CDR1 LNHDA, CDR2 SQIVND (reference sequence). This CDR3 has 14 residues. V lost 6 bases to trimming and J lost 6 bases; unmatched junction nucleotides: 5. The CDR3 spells CASRRTSGSPEQYF. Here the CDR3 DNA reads TGTGCCAGTAGGCGGACTAGCGGGAGTCCCGAGCAGTACTTC.

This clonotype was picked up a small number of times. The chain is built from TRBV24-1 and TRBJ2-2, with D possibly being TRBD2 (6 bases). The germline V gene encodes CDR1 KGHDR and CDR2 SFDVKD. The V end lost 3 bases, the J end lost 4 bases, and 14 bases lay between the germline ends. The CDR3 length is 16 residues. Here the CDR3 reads CATSDNRDSITGELFF. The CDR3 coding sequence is TGTGCCACCAGTGATAACCGGGACTCTATCACCGGGGAGCTGTTTTTT.

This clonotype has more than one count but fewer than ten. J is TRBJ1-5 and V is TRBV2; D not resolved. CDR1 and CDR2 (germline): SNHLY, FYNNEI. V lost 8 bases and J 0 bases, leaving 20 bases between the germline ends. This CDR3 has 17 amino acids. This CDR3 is CASGLYKGGHSNQPQHF. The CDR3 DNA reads TGTGCCAGCGGGTTGTACAAAGGCGGTCATAGCAATCAGCCCCAGCATTTT.

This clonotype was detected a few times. CDR3 amino acids: CASSIRRDGHEQYF. The CDR3 nucleotides read TGTGCCAGTAGTATCCGCAGGGACGGCCACGAGCAGTACTTC. This chain joins TRBV19 and TRBJ2-7; D might be TRBD1 or TRBD2, each matching 5 bases. CDR1 and CDR2 (germline): LNHDA, SQIVND (reference sequence). This CDR3 region has 14 residues. Trimming stripped 3 bases from V and 5 bases from J, with 14 bases between.

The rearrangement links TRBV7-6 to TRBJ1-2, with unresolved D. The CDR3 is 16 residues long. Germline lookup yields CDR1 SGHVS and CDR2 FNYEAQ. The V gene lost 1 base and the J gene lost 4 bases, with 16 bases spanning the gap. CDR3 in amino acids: CASSLVEGFSGYGYTF. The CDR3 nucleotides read TGTGCCAGCAGCTTAGTCGAGGGATTCTCTGGCTATGGCTACACCTTC. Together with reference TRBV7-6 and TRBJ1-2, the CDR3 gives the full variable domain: GAGVSQSPRYKVTKRGQDVALRCDPISGHVSLYWYRQALGQGPEFLTYFNYEAQQDKSGLPNDRFSAERPEGSISTLTIQRTEQRDSAMYRCASSLVEGFSGYGYTFGSGTRLTVV.

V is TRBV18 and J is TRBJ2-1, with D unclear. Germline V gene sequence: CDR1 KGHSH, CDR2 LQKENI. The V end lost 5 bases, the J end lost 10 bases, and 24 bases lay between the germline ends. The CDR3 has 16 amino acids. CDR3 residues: CASSSTPLIEVEEQFF. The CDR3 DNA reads TGTGCCAGCTCATCGACCCCCCTTATAGAAGTGGAAGAGCAGTTCTTC.

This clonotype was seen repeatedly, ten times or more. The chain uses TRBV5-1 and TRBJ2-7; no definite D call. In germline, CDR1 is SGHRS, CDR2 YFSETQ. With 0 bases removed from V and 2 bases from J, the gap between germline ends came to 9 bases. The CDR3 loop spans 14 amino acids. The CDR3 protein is CASSLGGQTYEQYF. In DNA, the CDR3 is TGCGCCAGCAGCTTGGGTGGGCAAACCTACGAGCAGTACTTC.

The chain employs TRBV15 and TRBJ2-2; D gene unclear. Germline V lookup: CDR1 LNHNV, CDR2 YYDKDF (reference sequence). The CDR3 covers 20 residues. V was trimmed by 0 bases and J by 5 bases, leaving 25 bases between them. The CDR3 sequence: CATSRESDLHGVYETGELFF. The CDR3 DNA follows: TGTGCCACCAGCAGAGAAAGCGACCTTCACGGAGTATATGAGACCGGGGAGCTGTTTTTT. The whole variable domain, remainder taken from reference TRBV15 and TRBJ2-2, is DAMVIQNPRYQVTQFGKPVTLSCSQTLNHNVMYWYQQKSSQAPKLLFHYYDKDFNNEADTPDNFQSRRPNTSFCFLDIRSPGLGDTAMYLCATSRESDLHGVYETGELFFGEGSRLTVL.

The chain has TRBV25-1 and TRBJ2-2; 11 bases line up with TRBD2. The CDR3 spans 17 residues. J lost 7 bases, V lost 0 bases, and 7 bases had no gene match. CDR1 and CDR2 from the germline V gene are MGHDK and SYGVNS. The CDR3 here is CASSEYNSGRDIGELFF. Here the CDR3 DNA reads TGTGCCAGCAGTGAATATAATAGCGGGAGGGACATCGGGGAGCTGTTTTTT.

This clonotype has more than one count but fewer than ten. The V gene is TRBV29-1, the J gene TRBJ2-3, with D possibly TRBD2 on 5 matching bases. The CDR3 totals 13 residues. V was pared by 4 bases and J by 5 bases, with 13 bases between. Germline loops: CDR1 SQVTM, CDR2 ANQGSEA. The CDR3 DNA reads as TGCAGCGTTGCGGAAAAGAGGGTAGATACGCAGTATTTT. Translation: CSVAEKRVDTQYF.

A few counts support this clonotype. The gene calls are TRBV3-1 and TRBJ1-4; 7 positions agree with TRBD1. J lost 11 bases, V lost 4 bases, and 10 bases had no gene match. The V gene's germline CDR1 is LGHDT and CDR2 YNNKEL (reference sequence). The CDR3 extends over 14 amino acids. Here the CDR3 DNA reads TGTGCCAGCAGCCTTACAGGGGCGAGAAAGAAACTGTTTTTT. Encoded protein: CASSLTGARKKLFF.

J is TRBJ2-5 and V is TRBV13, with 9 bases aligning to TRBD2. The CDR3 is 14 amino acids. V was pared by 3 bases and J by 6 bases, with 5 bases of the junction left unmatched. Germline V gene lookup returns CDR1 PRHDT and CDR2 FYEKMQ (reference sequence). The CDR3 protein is CASSFSGSGKTQYF. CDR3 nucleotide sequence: TGTGCCAGCAGCTTTAGCGGGAGTGGGAAGACCCAGTACTTC.

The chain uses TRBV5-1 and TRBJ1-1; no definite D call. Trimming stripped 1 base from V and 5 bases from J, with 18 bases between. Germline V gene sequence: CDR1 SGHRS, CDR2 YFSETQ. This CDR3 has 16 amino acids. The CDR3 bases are TGCGCCAGCAGCTTGTACGGAATGGGTGAGATTACTGAAGCTTTCTTT. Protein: CASSLYGMGEITEAFF.

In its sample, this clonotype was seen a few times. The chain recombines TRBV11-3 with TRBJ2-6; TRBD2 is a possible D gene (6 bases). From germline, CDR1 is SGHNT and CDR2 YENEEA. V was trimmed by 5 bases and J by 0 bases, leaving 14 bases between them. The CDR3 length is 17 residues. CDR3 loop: CASSRGLVVSGANVLTF. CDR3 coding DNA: TGTGCCAGCAGCAGGGGACTTGTCGTCTCTGGGGCCAACGTCCTGACTTTC.

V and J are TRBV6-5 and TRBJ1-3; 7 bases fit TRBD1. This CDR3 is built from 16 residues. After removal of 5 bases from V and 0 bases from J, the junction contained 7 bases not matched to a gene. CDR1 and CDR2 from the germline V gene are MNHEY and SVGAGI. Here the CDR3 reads CASSPMTGSSGNTIYF. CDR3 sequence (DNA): TGTGCCAGCAGTCCGATGACAGGGAGCTCTGGAAACACCATATATTTT.

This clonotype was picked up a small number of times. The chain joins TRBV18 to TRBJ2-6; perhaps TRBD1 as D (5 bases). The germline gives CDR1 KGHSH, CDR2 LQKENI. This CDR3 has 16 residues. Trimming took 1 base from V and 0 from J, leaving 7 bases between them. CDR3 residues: CASSPRTSSGANVLTF. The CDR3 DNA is TGTGCCAGCTCACCACGGACAAGCTCTGGGGCCAACGTCCTGACTTTC.

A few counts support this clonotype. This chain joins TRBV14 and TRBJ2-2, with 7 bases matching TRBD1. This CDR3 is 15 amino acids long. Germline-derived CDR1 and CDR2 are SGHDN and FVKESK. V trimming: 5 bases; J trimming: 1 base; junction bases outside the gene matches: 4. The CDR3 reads CASSYRGWNTGELFF. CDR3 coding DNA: TGTGCCAGCAGCTACAGGGGCTGGAACACCGGGGAGCTGTTTTTT.

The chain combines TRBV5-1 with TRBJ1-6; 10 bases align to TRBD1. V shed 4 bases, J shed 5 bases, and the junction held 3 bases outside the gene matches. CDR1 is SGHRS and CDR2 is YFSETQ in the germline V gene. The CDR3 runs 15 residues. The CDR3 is CASSPGTGDNSPLHF. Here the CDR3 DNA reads TGCGCCAGCAGCCCCGGGACAGGGGATAATTCACCCCTCCACTTT.

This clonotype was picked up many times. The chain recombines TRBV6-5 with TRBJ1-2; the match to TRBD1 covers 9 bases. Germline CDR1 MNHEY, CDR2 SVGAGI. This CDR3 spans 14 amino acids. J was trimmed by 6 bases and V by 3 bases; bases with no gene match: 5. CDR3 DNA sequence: TGTGCCAGCAGTTATGGGCGGACAGGGGATGGCTACACCTTC. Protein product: CASSYGRTGDGYTF.

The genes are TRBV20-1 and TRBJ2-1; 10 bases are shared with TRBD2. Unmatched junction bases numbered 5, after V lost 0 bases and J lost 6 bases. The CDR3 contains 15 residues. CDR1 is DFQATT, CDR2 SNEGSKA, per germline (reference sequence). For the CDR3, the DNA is TGCAGTGCTAGAGATCAGGGACTAGCGAGCAATGAGCAGTTCTTC. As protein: CSARDQGLASNEQFF.

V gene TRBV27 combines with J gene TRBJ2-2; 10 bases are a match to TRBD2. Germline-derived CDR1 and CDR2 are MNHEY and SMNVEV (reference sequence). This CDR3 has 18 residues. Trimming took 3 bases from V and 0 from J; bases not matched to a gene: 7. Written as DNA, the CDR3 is TGTGCCAGCAGTTTTTTAGCGGGGGGCCCGGCGAACACCGGGGAGCTGTTTTTT. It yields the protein CASSFLAGGPANTGELFF.

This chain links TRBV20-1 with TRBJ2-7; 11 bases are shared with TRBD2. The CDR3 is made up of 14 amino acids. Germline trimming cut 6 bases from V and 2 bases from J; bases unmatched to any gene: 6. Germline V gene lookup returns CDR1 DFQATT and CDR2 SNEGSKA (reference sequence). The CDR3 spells CSATLAGGPYEQYF. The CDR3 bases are TGCAGTGCGACTCTAGCGGGAGGTCCCTACGAGCAGTACTTC.